The T cell receptor (beta chain) described here comes from a study of shared clonotypes between healthy human individuals. Study as a whole: Per donor, CD8 memory used one plate, CD8 naive used two, CD4 memory used three and CD4 naive used three.

As regards this clone: Its target is not known.

Overall study results and limits: Limited genetic and exposure-history diversity came from having few donors. Richness estimates generally favored naive over memory subsets. At large depth, rarefaction still showed sorted-subset sequencing to be incomplete.

Sequenced by immunoSEQ multiplex PCR; TCRdb stores in-frame clones only, minus some. The sample lists just over 2,000,000 clones; 95% were seen once. The sample taken for sequencing was naive CD4+ T cells sorted from blood. Subset noted: CD45RA+ positively selected. The source of this sequence is a young man in good health.

The CDR3 reads CASSGTGSGTGELFF. The CDR3 DNA sequence: TGCGCCAGCAGCGGGACAGGGTCGGGTACCGGGGAGCTGTTTTTT. This sequence joins TRBV5-1 and TRBJ2-2; TRBD1 matches at 9 bases. V gave up 4 bases and J gave up 5 bases; unmatched junction bases: 6. The CDR3 extends over 15 amino acids. Germline CDR1 is SGHRS and CDR2 is YFSETQ.